Described below is a single T cell receptor beta chain sequence and its context. The CDR3 covers 11 residues. V was pared by 6 bases and J by 5 bases, with 7 bases between. Germline V gene sequence: CDR1 MNHEY, CDR2 SVGAGI. These data are taken from a study of glioma-infiltrating T cells after dendritic cell vaccination. Blood PBMC samples: pre-vaccination, two weeks post third vaccination, and at tumor progression. Profiling relied on immunoSEQ multiplex PCR, and the TCRdb table lists in-frame clones only, not all of them. Altogether tens of thousands of clones are present, 85% being singletons, with the ten largest covering roughly 2.9%.

This rearrangement joins TRBV6-5 to TRBJ2-5, with no clear D. The specimen comprised blood, sampled before dendritic cell vaccination. The source is a human donor with glioblastoma. CDR3 amino acids: CASRARETQYF. CDR3 sequence (DNA): TGTGCCAGCAGGGCTAGGGAGACCCAGTACTTC.